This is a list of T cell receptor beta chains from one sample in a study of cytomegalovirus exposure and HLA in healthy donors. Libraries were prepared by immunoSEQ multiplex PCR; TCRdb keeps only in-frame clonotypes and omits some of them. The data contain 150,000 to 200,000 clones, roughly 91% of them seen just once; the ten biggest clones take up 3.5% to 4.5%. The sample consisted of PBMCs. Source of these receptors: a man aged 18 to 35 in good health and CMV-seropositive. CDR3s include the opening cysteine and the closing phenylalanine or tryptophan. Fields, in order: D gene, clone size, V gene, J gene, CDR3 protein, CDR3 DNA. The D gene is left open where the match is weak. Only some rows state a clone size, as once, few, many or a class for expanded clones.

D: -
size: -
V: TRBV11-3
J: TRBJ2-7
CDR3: CASSSGGSYEQYF
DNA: TGTGCCAGCAGCTCGGGTGGATCCTACGAGCAGTACTTC

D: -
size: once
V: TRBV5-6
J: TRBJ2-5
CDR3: CASSLLRGAGQETQYF
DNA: TGTGCCAGCAGCTTGTTAAGGGGCGCCGGCCAAGAGACCCAGTACTTC

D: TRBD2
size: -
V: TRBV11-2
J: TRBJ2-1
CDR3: CASSLALARGYNEQFF
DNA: TGTGCCAGCAGCTTAGCACTAGCGAGGGGCTACAATGAGCAGTTCTTC

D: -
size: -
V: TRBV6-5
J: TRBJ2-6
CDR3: CASSFGSMAGANVLTF
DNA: TGTGCCAGCAGTTTCGGTTCTATGGCTGGGGCCAACGTCCTGACTTTC

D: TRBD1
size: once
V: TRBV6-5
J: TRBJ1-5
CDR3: CASKTGSGQPQHF
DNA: TGTGCCAGCAAGACAGGGTCAGGGCAGCCCCAGCATTTT

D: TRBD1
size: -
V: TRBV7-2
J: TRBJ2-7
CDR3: CASSLDREHYEQYF
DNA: TGTGCCAGCAGCTTGGACAGGGAGCACTACGAGCAGTACTTC

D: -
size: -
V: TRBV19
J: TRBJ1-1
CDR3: CASSIREEAEAFF
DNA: TGTGCCAGTAGTATAAGGGAGGAGGCTGAAGCTTTCTTT

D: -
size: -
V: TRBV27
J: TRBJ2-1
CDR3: CASSLPGSGSYNEQFF
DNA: TGTGCCAGCAGTTTGCCCGGGAGCGGGTCCTACAATGAGCAGTTCTTC

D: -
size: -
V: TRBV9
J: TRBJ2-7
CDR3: CASSVGGSGIGYEQYF
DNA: TGTGCCAGCAGCGTAGGCGGCTCAGGGATAGGGTACGAGCAGTACTTC

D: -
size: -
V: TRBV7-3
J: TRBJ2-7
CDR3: CASSSTVRGEQYF
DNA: TGTGCCAGCAGCTCCACCGTACGGGGAGAGCAGTACTTC

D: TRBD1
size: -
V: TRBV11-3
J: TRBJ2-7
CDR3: CASSLTTGVSYEQYF
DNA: TGTGCCAGCAGCTTAACCACAGGGGTCTCCTACGAGCAGTACTTC

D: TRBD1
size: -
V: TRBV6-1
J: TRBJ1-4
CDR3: CASADRATNEKLFF
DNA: TGTGCCAGCGCGGACAGGGCAACTAATGAAAAACTGTTTTTT

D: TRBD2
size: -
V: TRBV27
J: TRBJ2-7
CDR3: CASSRLAGDEQYF
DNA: TGTGCCAGCAGTAGACTAGCGGGAGACGAGCAGTACTTC

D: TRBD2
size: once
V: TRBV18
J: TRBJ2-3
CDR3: CASSPPLAGGRGRTDTQYF
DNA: TGTGCCAGCTCACCGCCCCTAGCGGGAGGCCGGGGTAGGACAGATACGCAGTATTTT